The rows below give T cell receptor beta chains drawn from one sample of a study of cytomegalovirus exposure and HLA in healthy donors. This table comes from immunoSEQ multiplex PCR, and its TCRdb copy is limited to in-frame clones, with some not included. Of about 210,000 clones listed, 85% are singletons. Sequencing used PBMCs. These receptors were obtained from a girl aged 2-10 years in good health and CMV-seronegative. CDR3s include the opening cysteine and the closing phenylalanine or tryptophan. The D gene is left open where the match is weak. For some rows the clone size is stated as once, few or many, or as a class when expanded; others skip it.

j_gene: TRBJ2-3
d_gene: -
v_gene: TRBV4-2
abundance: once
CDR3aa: CASSQEAVDTQYF
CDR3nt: TGTGCCAGCAGCCAAGAAGCTGTGGATACGCAGTATTTT

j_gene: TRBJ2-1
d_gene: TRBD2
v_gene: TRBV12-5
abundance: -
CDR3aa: CASGPLAGGYNEQFF
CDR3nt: TGTGCTAGTGGCCCCCTAGCGGGAGGTTACAATGAGCAGTTCTTC

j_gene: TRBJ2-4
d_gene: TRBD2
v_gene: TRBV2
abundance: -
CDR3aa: CASSGLAGAKNIQYF
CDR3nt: TGTGCCAGCAGTGGACTAGCCGGAGCCAAAAACATTCAGTACTTC

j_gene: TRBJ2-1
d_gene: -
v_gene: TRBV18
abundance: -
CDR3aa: CASSPITGSDEQFF
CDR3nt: TGTGCCAGCTCACCGATAACAGGGTCGGATGAGCAGTTCTTC

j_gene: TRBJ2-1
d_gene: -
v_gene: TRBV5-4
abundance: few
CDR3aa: CASSYLNSSSYNEQFF
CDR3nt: TGTGCCAGCAGCTACCTTAACAGTAGCTCCTACAATGAGCAGTTCTTC

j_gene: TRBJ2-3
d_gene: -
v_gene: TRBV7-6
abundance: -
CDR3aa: CASSPGTSTDTQYF
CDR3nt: TGTGCCAGCAGCCCAGGGACAAGCACAGATACGCAGTATTTT

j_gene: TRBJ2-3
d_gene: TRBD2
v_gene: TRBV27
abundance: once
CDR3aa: CASSLAGEVDTQYF
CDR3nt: TGTGCCAGCAGTTTAGCGGGGGAGGTAGATACGCAGTATTTT

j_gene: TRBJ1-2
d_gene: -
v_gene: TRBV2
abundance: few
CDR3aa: CASSESGPYGYTF
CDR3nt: TGTGCCAGCAGTGAATCAGGGCCCTATGGCTACACCTTC

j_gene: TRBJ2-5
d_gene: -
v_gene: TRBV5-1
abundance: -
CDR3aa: CASSRTASLVETQYF
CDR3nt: TGCGCCAGCAGCCGGACAGCTTCGCTAGTAGAGACCCAGTACTTC

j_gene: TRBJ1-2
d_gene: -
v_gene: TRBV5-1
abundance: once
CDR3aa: CASSPGSLSGYTF
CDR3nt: TGCGCCAGCAGCCCGGGGTCCCTCTCTGGCTACACCTTC

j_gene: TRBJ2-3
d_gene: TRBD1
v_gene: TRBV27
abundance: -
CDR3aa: CASSLRDRGTDTQYF
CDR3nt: TGTGCCAGCAGCCTCCGGGACAGGGGCACAGATACGCAGTATTTT

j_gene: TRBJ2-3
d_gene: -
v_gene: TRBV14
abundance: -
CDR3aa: CASSQPGVPPDTQYF
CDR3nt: TGTGCCAGCAGCCAACCGGGAGTCCCCCCAGATACGCAGTATTTT

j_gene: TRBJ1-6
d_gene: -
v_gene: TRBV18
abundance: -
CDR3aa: CASSPSPPGADSPLHF
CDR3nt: TGTGCCAGCTCACCATCGCCCCCAGGGGCGGATTCACCCCTCCACTTT

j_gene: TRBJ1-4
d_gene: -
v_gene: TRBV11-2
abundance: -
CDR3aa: CASSLVSRTVRNEKLFF
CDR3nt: TGTGCCAGCAGCTTAGTTTCCCGGACAGTACGTAATGAAAAACTGTTTTTT

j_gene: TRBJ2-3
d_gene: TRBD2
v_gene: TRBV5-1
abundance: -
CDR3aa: CASSLRGGTSTDTQYF
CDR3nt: TGCGCCAGCAGCTTGCGCGGGGGAACTAGCACAGATACGCAGTATTTT

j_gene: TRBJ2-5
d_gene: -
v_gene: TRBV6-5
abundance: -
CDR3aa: CASSPTYGTQYF
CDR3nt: TGTGCCAGCAGTCCAACCTACGGGACCCAGTACTTC

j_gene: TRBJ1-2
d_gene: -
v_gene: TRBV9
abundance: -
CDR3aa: CASRLTDRKGYGYTF
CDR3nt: TGTGCCAGCAGGCTTACCGACAGGAAGGGCTATGGCTACACCTTC

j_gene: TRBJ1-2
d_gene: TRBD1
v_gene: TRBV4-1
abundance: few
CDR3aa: CASSPQGEGVYGYTF
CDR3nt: TGCGCCAGCAGCCCCCAGGGGGAAGGGGTCTATGGCTACACCTTC

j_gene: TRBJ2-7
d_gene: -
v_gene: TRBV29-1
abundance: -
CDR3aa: CSVAKGILYEQYF
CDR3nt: TGCAGCGTAGCAAAGGGGATCCTCTACGAGCAGTACTTC

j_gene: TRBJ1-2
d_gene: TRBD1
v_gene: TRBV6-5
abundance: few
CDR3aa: CASSYRTGFDYGYTF
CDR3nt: TGTGCCAGCAGTTACCGGACAGGGTTCGACTATGGCTACACCTTC

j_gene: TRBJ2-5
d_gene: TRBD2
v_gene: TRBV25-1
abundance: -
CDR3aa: CASAGAWETQYF
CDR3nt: TGTGCCAGCGCGGGAGCTTGGGAGACCCAGTACTTC

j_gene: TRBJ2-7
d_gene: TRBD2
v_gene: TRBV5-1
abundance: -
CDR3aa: CASSLLTSGGSEQYF
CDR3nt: TGCGCCAGCAGTCTTTTGACTAGCGGGGGGAGCGAGCAGTACTTC

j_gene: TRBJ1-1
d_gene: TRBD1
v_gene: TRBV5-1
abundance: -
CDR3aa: CASSRRQGNTEAFF
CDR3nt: TGCGCCAGCAGCCGACGACAGGGGAACACTGAAGCTTTCTTT

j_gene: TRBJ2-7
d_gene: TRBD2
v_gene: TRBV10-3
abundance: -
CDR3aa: CAISDKRESEQYF
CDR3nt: TGTGCCATCAGTGACAAGCGGGAGTCCGAGCAGTACTTC

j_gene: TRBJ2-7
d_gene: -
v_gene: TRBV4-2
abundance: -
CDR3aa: CASREGLEQYF
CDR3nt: TGTGCCAGCAGAGAGGGTCTCGAGCAGTACTTC

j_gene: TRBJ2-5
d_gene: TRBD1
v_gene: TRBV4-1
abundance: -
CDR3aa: CASRRGWTGGETQYF
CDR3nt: TGCGCCAGCAGGAGAGGGTGGACAGGGGGTGAGACCCAGTACTTC

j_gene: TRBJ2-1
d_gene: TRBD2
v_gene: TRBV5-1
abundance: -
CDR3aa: CASRTGTSVYEQFF
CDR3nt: TGCGCCAGCAGAACCGGGACTAGTGTCTATGAGCAGTTCTTC

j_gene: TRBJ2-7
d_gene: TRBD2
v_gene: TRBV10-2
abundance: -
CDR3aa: CASRTSVYYEQYF
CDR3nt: TGCGCCAGCCGCACTAGCGTGTACTACGAGCAGTACTTC

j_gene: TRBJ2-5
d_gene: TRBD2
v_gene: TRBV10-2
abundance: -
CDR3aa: CASRGLAGSETQYF
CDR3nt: TGCGCCAGCCGAGGACTAGCGGGAAGTGAGACCCAGTACTTC

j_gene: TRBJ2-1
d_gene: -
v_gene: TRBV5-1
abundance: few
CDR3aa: CASSEGLREQFF
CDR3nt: TGCGCCAGCAGCGAGGGACTCAGAGAGCAGTTCTTC

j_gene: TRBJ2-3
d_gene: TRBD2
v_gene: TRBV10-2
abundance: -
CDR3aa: CASSERRGGSDTQYF
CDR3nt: TGCGCCAGCAGTGAAAGGCGCGGGGGGTCAGATACGCAGTATTTT

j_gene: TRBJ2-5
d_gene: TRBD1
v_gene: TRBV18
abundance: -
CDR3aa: CASSPKSDRVWTQYF
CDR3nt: TGTGCCAGCTCACCAAAATCCGACAGGGTTTGGACCCAGTACTTC

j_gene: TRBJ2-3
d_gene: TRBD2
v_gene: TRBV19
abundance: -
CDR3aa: CASTLAGGRADTQYF
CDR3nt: TGTGCCAGTACCCTAGCGGGAGGAAGGGCGGATACGCAGTATTTT

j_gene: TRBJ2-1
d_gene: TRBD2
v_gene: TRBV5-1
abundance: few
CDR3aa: CASSLWLAGASEQFF
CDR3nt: TGCGCCAGCAGCTTGTGGCTAGCGGGAGCATCTGAGCAGTTCTTC

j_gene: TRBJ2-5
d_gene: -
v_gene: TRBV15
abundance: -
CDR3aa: CATSRDLGSQETQYF
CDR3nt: TGTGCCACCAGCAGAGATCTTGGCAGCCAAGAGACCCAGTACTTC

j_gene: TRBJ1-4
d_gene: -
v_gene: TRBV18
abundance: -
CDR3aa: CASSTQGSIDEKLFF
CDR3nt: TGTGCCAGCTCGACACAGGGTTCTATTGATGAAAAACTGTTTTTT

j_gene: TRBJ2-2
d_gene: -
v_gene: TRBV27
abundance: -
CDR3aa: CASSSGVLNTGELFF
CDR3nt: TGTGCCAGCAGTTCCGGAGTCTTGAACACCGGGGAGCTGTTTTTT

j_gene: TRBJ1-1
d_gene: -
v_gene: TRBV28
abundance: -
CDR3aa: CASSVSGRAFF
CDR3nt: TGTGCCAGCAGCGTCAGTGGGCGAGCTTTCTTT

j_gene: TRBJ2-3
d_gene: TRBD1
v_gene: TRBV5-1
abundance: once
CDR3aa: CASSSGQGGTDTQYF
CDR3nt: TGCGCCAGCAGTTCAGGACAGGGGGGCACAGATACGCAGTATTTT

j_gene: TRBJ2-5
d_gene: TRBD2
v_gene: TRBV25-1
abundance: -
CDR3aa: CASSEGVTSGTQETQYF
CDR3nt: TGTGCCAGCAGTGAAGGGGTGACTAGCGGGACCCAAGAGACCCAGTACTTC

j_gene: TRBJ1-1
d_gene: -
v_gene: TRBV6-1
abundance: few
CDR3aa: CAIRGWMNTEAFF
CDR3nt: TGTGCCATAAGGGGGTGGATGAACACTGAAGCTTTCTTT

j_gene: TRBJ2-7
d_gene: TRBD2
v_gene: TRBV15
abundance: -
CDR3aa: CATSIAGGDEQYF
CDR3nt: TGTGCCACCAGTATAGCGGGAGGAGACGAGCAGTACTTC

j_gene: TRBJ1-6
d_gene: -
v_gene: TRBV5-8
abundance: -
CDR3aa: CASSSTGKGNSPLHF
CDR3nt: TGTGCCAGCAGTTCTACAGGGAAAGGCAATTCACCCCTCCACTTT

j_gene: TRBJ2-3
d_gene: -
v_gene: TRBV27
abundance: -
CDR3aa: CASSSPVSLADTQYF
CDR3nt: TGTGCCAGCAGTTCACCTGTGAGTTTAGCAGATACGCAGTATTTT

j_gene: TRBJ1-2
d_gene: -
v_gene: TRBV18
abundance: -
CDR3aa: CASSPKIGETYGYTF
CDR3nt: TGTGCCAGCTCACCCAAAATCGGGGAAACCTATGGCTACACCTTC

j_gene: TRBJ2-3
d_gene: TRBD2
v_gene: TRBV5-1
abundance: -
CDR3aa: CASSLAGVLIDTQYF
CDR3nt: TGCGCCAGCAGCCTAGCGGGAGTCCTCATAGATACGCAGTATTTT

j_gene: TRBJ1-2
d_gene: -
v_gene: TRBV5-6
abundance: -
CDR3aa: CASTQGAGLLDGYTF
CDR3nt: TGTGCCAGCACCCAGGGCGCAGGTCTCTTAGATGGTTACACCTTC